This is a list of T cell receptor beta chains from one sample in a study of shared clonotypes between healthy human individuals. Generated by immunoSEQ multiplex PCR, the TCRdb table keeps only in-frame clones and is missing some. Altogether about 2 million clones are present, roughly 95% being singletons, with the ten largest covering approximately 1%. Sequencing was performed on naive CD8+ T cells sorted from blood. The receptor source for this set is a man younger than 35 in good health. Both conserved end residues are part of each CDR3. Fields, in order: J gene, D gene, V gene, clone size, CDR3 protein, CDR3 DNA. A D gene is named only where the DNA matches it firmly. For some rows the clone size is stated as once, few or many, or as a class when expanded; others skip it.

j_call: TRBJ2-3; d_call: TRBD2; v_call: TRBV9; clone_size: .; cdr3_aa: CASSAGGASTDTQYF; cdr3_nt: TGTGCCAGCAGCGCGGGAGGGGCTAGCACAGATACGCAGTATTTT
j_call: TRBJ1-4; d_call: TRBD1; v_call: TRBV4-3; clone_size: .; cdr3_aa: CASSQDLTGEEKLFF; cdr3_nt: TGCGCCAGCAGCCAAGATCTGACAGGGGAGGAAAAACTGTTTTTT
j_call: TRBJ2-7; d_call: .; v_call: TRBV5-4; clone_size: .; cdr3_aa: CASSLRPGHEQYF; cdr3_nt: TGTGCCAGCAGCTTGAGGCCAGGGCACGAGCAGTACTTC
j_call: TRBJ2-2; d_call: .; v_call: TRBV19; clone_size: .; cdr3_aa: CASSISQVPNTGELFF; cdr3_nt: TGTGCCAGTAGTATAAGTCAGGTACCGAACACCGGGGAGCTGTTTTTT
j_call: TRBJ2-7; d_call: TRBD2; v_call: TRBV13; clone_size: .; cdr3_aa: CASSLGRREREVSYEQYF; cdr3_nt: TGTGCCAGCAGCTTAGGCCGGCGCGAGCGGGAGGTCTCCTACGAGCAGTACTTC
j_call: TRBJ1-2; d_call: TRBD1; v_call: TRBV27; clone_size: .; cdr3_aa: CASSLGGGNGYTF; cdr3_nt: TGTGCCAGCAGTTTAGGAGGGGGCAATGGCTACACCTTC
j_call: TRBJ2-3; d_call: .; v_call: TRBV5-4; clone_size: once; cdr3_aa: CASSLGMDRGTDTQYF; cdr3_nt: TGTGCCAGCAGCTTGGGAATGGACAGAGGCACAGATACGCAGTATTTT
j_call: TRBJ1-6; d_call: .; v_call: TRBV6-4; clone_size: .; cdr3_aa: CASSDFIGSPLHF; cdr3_nt: TGTGCCAGCAGTGACTTTATTGGGTCACCCCTCCACTTT
j_call: TRBJ1-6; d_call: TRBD1; v_call: TRBV5-8; clone_size: .; cdr3_aa: CASSLDGRGSWNSPLHF; cdr3_nt: TGTGCCAGCAGCTTGGACGGCAGGGGGTCGTGGAATTCACCCCTCCACTTT
j_call: TRBJ2-1; d_call: TRBD1; v_call: TRBV5-6; clone_size: .; cdr3_aa: CASSSPGQGFNEQFF; cdr3_nt: TGTGCCAGCAGCTCACCGGGACAGGGGTTCAATGAGCAGTTCTTC